This T cell receptor (beta chain) was recovered during a study of blood T cells in healthy people across ages. Study at large: There was about one barcoded beta molecule captured by template switching per two T cells. Study results and limitations: CMV status of donors was not determined, possibly confounding expanded clonotype changes.

Trimming took 8 bases from V and 2 from J; bases not matched to a gene: 6. The germline gives CDR1 MNHNY, CDR2 SVGAGI (reference sequence). The CDR3 is 14 amino acids. With a J-beta primer mix and a sample-barcoded 5' primer, a second PCR ran about 7 to 12 cycles. Each cDNA molecule was tagged by a template-switch adaptor that had 12 random nucleotides. TCRdb re-derived calls from the 5' RACE reads in MiXCR, one entry per CDR3 protein. The sample yields about 780,000 distinct CDR3 sequences, 20% to 30% seen once. This clonotype turned up a few times. Its target is not known. These same data were also listed under a study on T cells of mothers and their children. That work contributes: Related mother-child pairs shared marginally more repertoire than unrelated pairs, though not significantly.

V and J are TRBV6-6 and TRBJ1-5; 7 bases match TRBD1. The TCR sequence derives from a boy aged 10-17 years in good health. Sequencing was carried out using blood. The CDR3 DNA reads TGTGCCAGCTCGGGAGGGGGCGGCAATCAGCCCCAGCATTTT. It yields the protein CASSGGGGNQPQHF.